What follows is one T cell receptor (beta chain) and its context. The data originate from a study of blood T cell repertoires in COVID-19. Overall study context: Whether acute or convalescent, the COVID-19 samples came from the United States, Italy and Spain. From T cells, B-cell-depleted T cells, or PBMCs came the material, which was cDNA or gDNA.

How the authors handled the data: Amplified reference gene primers provided the basis for estimating nucleated cell counts. Generated by immunoSEQ multiplex PCR, the TCRdb table keeps only in-frame clones and is missing some. V and J calls and clone size come straight from that table; D and trimming were deduced from the DNA. The table records some 150,000 clones, 84% of them present only once. Per the germline V gene, CDR1 is SEHNR and CDR2 is FQNEAQ (reference sequence). V was cut by 5 bases and J by 0 bases, with 14 bases left in between. The CDR3 has 16 residues. V is TRBV7-9 and J is TRBJ1-3; a possible D gene is TRBD1 (5 bases). This TCR was recovered from a human donor in a cohort sampled during active COVID-19. The sample comprised peripheral blood. In DNA form, the CDR3 reads TGTGCCAGCAGCCCCCTGGGGGGTAACTCTGGAAACACCATATATTTT. This encodes CASSPLGGNSGNTIYF.